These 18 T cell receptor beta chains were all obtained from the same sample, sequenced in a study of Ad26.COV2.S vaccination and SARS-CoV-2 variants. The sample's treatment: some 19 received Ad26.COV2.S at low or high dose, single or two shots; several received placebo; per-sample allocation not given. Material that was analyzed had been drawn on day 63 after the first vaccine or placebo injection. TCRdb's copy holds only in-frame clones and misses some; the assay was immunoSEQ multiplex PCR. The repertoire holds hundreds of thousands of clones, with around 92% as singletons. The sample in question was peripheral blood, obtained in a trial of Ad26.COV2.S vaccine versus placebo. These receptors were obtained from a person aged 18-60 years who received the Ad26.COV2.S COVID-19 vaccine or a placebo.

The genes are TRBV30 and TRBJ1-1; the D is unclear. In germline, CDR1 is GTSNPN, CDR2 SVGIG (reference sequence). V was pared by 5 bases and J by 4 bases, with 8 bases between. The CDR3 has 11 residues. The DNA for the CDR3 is TGTGCCTGGGGGAGGAGCACTGAAGCTTTCTTT. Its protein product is CAWGRSTEAFF.

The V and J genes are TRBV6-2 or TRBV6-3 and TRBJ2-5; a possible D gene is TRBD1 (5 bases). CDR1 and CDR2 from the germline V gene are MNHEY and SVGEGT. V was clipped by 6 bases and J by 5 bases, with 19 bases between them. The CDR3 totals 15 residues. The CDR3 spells CASSNRTIRRETQYF. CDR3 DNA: TGTGCCAGCAGCAACAGGACCATTCGACGGGAGACCCAGTACTTC.

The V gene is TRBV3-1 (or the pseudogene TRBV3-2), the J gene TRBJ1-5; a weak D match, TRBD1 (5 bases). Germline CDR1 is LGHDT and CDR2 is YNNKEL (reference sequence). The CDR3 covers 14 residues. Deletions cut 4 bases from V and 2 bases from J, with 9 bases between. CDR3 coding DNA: TGTGCCAGCAGCCCCAGGGCGGGCAATCAGCCCCAGCATTTT. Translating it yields CASSPRAGNQPQHF.

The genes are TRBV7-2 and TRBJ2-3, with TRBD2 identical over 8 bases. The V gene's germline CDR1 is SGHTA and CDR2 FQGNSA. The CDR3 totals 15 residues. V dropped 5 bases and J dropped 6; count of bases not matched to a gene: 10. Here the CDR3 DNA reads TGTGCCAGCAGCCGCGATCTGGGCGGGGGGGATACGCAGTATTTT. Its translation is CASSRDLGGGDTQYF. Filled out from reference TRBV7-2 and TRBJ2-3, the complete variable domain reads GAGVSQSPSNKVTEKGKDVELRCDPISGHTALYWYRQSLGQGLEFLIYFQGNSAPDKSGLPSDRFSAERTGGSVSTLTIQRTQQEDSAVYLCASSRDLGGGDTQYFGPGTRLTVL.

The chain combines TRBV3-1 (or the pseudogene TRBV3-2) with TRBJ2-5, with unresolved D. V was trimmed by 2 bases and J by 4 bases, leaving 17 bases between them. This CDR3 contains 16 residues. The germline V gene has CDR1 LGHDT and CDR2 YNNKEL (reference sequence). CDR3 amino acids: CASSQNSAKNGETQYF. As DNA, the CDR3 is TGTGCCAGCAGCCAAAACTCAGCCAAGAATGGAGAGACCCAGTACTTC.

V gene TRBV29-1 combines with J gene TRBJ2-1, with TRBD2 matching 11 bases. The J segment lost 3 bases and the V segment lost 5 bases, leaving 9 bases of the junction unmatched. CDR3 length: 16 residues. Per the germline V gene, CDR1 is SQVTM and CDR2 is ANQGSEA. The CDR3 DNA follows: TGCAGCGTTCTACTCATAGCGGGGGGGATCTACAATGAGCAGTTCTTC. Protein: CSVLLIAGGIYNEQFF.

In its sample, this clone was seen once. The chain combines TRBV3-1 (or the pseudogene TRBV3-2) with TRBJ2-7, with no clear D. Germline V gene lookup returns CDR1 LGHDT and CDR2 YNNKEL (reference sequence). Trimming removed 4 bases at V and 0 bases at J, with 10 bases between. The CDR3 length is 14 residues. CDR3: CASSLNGPSYEQYF. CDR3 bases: TGTGCCAGCAGCCTAAACGGCCCCTCCTACGAGCAGTACTTC.

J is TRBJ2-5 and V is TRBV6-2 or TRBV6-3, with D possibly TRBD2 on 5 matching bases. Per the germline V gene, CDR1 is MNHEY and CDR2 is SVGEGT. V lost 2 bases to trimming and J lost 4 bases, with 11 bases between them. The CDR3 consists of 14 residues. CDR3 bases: TGTGCCAGCAGTTACGGAGGCTTCGGAGAGACCCAGTACTTC. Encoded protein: CASSYGGFGETQYF.

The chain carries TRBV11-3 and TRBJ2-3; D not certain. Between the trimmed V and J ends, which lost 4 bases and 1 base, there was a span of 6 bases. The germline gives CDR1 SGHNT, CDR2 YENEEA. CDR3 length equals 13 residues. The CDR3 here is CASSSRGTDTQYF. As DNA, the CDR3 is TGTGCCAGCAGCTCCCGGGGCACAGATACGCAGTATTTT.

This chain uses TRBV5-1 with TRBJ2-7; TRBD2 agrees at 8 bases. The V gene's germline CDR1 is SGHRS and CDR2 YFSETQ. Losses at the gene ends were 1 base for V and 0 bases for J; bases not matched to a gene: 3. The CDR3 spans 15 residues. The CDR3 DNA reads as TGCGCCAGCAGCTTGTCTAGCGGGCTCTCCTACGAGCAGTACTTC. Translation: CASSLSSGLSYEQYF.

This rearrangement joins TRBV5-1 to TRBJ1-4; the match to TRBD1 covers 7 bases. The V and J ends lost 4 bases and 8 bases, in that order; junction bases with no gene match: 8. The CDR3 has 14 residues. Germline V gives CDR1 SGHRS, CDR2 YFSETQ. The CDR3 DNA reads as TGCGCCAGCAGCCCGGGGCCAGGGGGAGAAAAACTGTTTTTT. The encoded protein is CASSPGPGGEKLFF.

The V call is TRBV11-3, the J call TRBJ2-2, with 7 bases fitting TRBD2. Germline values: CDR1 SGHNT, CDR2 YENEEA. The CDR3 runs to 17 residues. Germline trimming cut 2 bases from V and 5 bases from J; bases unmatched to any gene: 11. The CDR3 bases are TGTGCCAGCAGCTTAAGGCCTGTTGGGGGGGAGACCGGGGAGCTGTTTTTT. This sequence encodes CASSLRPVGGETGELFF.

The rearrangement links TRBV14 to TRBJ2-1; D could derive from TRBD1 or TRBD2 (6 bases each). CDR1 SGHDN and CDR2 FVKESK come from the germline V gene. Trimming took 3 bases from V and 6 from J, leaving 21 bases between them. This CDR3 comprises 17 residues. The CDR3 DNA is TGTGCCAGCAGCCAGGGGTGGGGGGCCTCTAACCCCAATGAGCAGTTCTTC. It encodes CASSQGWGASNPNEQFF.

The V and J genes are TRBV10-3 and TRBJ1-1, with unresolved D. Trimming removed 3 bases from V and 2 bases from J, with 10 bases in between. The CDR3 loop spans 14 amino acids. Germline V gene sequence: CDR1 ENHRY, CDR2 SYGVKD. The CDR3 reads CAISDVMVNTEAFF. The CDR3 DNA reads TGTGCCATCAGTGACGTAATGGTAAACACTGAAGCTTTCTTT.

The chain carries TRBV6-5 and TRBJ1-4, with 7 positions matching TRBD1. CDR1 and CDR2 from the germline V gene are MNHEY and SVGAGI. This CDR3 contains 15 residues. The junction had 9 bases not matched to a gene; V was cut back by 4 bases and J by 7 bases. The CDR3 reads CASSSTQGIGEKLFF. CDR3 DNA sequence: TGTGCCAGCAGTTCGACACAGGGGATCGGTGAAAAACTGTTTTTT.

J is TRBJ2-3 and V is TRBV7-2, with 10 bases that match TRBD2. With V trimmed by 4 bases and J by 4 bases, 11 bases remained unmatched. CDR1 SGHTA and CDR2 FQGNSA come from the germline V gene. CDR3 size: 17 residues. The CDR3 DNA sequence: TGTGCCAGCAGCTCTGGGGCTAGCGGGAGTACCCCAGATACGCAGTATTTT. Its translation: CASSSGASGSTPDTQYF.

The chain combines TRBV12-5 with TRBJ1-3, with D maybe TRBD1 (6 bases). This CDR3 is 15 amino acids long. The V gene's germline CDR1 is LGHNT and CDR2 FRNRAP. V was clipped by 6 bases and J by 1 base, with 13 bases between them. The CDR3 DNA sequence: TGTGCTAGTGGGAAAACGGGGGCGTCTGGAAACACCATATATTTT. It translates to CASGKTGASGNTIYF. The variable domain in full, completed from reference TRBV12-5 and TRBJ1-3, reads DARVTQTPRHKVTEMGQEVTMRCQPILGHNTVFWYRQTMMQGLELLAYFRNRAPLDDSGMPKDRFSAEMPDATLATLKIQPSEPRDSAVYFCASGKTGASGNTIYFGEGSWLTVV.

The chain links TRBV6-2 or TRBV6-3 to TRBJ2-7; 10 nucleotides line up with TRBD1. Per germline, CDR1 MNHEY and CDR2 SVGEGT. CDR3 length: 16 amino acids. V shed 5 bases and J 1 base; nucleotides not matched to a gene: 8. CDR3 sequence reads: CASSNPRTGGSYEQYF. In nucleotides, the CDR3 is TGTGCCAGCAGTAACCCAAGGACAGGGGGATCCTACGAGCAGTACTTC.